This T cell receptor beta chain was sequenced in a study of cytomegalovirus exposure and HLA in healthy donors. Study-level background: The 90 to 150 validation repertoires used the same platform as the roughly 700 first-cohort repertoires (as reported by a later analysis).

The donors formed part of the approximately 120-subject validation cohort, distinct from the approximately 670-subject first cohort. TCRdb's copy holds only in-frame clones and misses some; the assay was immunoSEQ multiplex PCR. Of roughly 56,000 clones in the sample, more than 85% were seen once. This CDR3 has 18 residues. Germline V gene sequence: CDR1 MGHRA, CDR2 YSYEKL. Between the trimmed V and J ends, which lost 0 bases and 5 bases, there was a span of 20 bases. The sample was PBMCs. The chain carries TRBV4-1 and TRBJ1-5; weak D call: TRBD1 (5 bases). This clonotype originated in a woman in her twenties or thirties in good health and CMV-seronegative. The CDR3 DNA reads as TGCGCCAGCAGCCAAGATCGGGGGAATCCGGGGTCAGATCAGCCCCAGCATTTT. This sequence encodes CASSQDRGNPGSDQPQHF.